This entry describes one TCR beta chain. Antigen: not known. This entry is derived from a study of cytomegalovirus exposure and HLA in healthy donors. Whole-study context: From donors who were HLA-typed, an early data release held 80 million to 85 million unique TCRs. Regarding the study as a whole: In a later analysis, donors in an Asian-associated ancestry cluster reportedly had fewer N-insertions in productive TCRs than the cohort mean. Researchers reported in a later analysis that common viral pathogens appeared linked to several top clusters. In an earlier analysis, in 620 or so donors, most V segments appeared productive either ~87% or ~30% of the time.

The PCR made use of 60 Vbeta and 13 Jbeta primers. Using immunoSEQ multiplex PCR, the repertoire was profiled, and TCRdb retains in-frame clones only, with some absent. The table includes fewer than 250,000 clones, roughly 83% detected once. V was pared by 1 base and J by 3 bases, with 3 bases of the junction left unmatched. CDR3 length: 14 residues. CDR1 and CDR2 from the germline V gene are SGHNT and YYREEE (reference sequence). The sequencing input was PBMCs. This TCR derives from a woman aged 50 to 60 in good health and CMV-seronegative. The chain carries TRBV5-4 and TRBJ2-7, with 8 bases aligning to TRBD1. In DNA form, the CDR3 reads TGTGCCAGCAGCTTGAGAGGGACAGGCTACGAGCAGTACTTC. Translating it yields CASSLRGTGYEQYF.